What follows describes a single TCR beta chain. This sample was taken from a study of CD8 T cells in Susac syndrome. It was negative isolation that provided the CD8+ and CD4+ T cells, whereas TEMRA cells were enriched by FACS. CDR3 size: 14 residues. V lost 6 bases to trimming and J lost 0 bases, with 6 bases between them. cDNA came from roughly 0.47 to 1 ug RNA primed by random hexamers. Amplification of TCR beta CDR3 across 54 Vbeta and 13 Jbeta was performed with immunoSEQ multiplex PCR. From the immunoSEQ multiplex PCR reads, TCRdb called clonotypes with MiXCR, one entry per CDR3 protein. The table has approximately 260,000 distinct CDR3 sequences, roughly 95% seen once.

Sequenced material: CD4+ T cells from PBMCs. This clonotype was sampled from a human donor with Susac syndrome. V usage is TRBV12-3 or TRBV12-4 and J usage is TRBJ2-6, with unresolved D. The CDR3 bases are TGTGCCAGCAGAAAATACTCTGGGGCCAACGTCCTGACTTTC. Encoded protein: CASRKYSGANVLTF.